This T cell receptor beta chain appears in the sequencing data of a study of blood T cell repertoires in COVID-19. About the research overall: PBMCs, B-cell-depleted T cells, or T cells were the source of the cDNA or gDNA that made up the material.

TCRdb's copy holds only in-frame clones and misses some; the assay was immunoSEQ multiplex PCR. The sample contains fewer than 350,000 clones, over 75% of which appear only once. All recovered Cohort 3 donors got two negative PCRs, got clearance, or saw symptom resolution. Germline V CDR1 and CDR2: MNHEY, SMNVEV (reference sequence). The CDR3 covers 18 residues. After removal of 6 bases from V and 5 bases from J, the junction contained 17 bases not matched to a gene. The sample was PBMCs or T cells enriched from blood (not recorded which). The receptor was isolated from a man younger than 40 who had recovered from COVID-19. The chain joins TRBV27 to TRBJ2-1, with 9 positions matching TRBD1. Here the CDR3 reads CASSKILPGQGLHNEQFF. The DNA for the CDR3 is TGTGCCAGCAGCAAAATCCTACCGGGACAGGGACTTCACAATGAGCAGTTCTTC.